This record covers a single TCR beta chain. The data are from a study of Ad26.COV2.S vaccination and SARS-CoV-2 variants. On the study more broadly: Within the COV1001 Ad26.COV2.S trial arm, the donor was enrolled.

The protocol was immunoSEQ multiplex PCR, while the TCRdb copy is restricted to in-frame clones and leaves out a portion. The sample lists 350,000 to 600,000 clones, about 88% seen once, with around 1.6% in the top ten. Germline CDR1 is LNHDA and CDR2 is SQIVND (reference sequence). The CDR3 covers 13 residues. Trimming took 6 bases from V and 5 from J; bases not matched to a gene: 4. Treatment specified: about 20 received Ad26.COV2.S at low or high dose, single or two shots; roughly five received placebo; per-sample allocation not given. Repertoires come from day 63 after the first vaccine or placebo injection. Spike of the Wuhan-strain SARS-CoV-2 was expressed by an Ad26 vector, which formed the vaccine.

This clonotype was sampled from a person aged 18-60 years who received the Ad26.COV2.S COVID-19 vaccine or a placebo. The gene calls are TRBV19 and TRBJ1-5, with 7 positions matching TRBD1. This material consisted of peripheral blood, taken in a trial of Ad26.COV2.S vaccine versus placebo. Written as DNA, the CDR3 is TGTGCCAGTAGGGACAGGAACTATCAGCCCCAGCATTTT. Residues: CASRDRNYQPQHF. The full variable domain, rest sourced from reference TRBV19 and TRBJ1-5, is DGGITQSPKYLFRKEGQNVTLSCEQNLNHDAMYWYRQDPGQGLRLIYYSQIVNDFQKGDIAEGYSVSREKKESFPLTVTSAQKNPTAFYLCASRDRNYQPQHFGDGTRLSIL.